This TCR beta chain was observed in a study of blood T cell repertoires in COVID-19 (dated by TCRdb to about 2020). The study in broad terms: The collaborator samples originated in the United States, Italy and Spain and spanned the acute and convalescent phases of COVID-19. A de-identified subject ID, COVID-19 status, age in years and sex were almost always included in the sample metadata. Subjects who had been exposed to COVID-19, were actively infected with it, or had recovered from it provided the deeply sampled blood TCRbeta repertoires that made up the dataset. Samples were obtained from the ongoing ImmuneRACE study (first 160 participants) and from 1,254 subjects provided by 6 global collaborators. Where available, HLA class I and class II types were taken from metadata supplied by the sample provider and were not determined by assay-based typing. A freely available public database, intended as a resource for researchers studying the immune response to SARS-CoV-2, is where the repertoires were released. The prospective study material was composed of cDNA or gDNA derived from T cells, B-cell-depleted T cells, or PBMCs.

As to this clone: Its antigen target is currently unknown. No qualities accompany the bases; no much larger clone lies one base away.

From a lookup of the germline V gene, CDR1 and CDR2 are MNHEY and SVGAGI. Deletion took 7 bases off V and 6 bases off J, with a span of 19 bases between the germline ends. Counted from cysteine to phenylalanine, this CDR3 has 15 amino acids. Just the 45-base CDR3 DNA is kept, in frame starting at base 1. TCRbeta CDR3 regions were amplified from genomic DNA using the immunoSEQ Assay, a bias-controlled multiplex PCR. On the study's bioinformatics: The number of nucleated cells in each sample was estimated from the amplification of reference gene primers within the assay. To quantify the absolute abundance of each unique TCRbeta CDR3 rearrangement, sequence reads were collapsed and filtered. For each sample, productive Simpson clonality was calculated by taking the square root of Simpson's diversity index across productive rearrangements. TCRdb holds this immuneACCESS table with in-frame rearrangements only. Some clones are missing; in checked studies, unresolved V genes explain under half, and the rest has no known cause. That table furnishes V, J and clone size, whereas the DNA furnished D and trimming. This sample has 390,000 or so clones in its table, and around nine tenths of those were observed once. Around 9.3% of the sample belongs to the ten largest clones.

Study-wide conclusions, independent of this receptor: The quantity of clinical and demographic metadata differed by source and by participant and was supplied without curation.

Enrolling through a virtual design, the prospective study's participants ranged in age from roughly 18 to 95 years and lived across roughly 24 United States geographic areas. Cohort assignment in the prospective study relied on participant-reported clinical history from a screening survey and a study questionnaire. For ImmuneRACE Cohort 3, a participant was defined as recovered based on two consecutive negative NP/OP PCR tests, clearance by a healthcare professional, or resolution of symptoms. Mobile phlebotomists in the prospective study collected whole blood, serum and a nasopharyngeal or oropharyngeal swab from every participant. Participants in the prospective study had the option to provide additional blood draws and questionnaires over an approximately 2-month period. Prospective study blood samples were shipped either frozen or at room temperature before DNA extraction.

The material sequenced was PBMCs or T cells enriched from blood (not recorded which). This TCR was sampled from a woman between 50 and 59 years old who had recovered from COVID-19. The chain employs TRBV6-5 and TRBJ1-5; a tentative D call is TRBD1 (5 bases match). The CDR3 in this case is CASKGNGGDGQPQHF. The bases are TGTGCCAGCAAGGGTAATGGGGGGGATGGTCAGCCCCAGCATTTT.